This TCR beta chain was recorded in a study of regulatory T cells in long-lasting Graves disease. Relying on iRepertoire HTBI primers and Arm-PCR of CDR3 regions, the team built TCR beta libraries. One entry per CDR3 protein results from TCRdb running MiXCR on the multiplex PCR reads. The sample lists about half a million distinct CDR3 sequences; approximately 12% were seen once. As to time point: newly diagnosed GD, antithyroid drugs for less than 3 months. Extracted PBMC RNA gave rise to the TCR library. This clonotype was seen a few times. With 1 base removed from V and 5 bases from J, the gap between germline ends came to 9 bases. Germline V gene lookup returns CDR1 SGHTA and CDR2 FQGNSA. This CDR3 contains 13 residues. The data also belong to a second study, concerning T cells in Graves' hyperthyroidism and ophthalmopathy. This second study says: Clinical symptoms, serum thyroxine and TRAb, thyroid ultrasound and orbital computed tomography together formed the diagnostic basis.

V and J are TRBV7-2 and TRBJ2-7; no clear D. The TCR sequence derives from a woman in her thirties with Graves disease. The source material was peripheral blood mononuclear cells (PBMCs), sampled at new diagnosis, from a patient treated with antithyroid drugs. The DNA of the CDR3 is TGTGCCAGCAGCTTAGTCCGCTTCCACGAGCAGTACTTC. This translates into CASSLVRFHEQYF.